This T cell receptor (beta chain) was obtained from a study of cytomegalovirus exposure and HLA in healthy donors. Study-level points and caveats: With high specificity and sensitivity, the classifier reportedly diagnosed cytomegalovirus status.

In the PCR, 60 Vbeta and 13 Jbeta primers were used. Method: immunoSEQ multiplex PCR; TCRdb's copy keeps in-frame clones and lacks some. The sample holds about 150,000 clones, around 68% seen once. V was pared by 2 bases and J by 3 bases, with 10 bases between. The CDR3 runs to 14 residues. Per germline, CDR1 ENHRY and CDR2 SYGVKD. This clone came up a few times. The target antigen is unknown. The J gene is TRBJ1-2, the V gene TRBV10-3, with D possibly TRBD1 on 6 matching bases. Sequenced material: PBMCs. This clonotype originated in a man younger than 45 in good health and CMV-seronegative. The CDR3 DNA reads TGTGCCATCAGTGAGAGGGAGGGGGACTATGGCTACACCTTC. Its translation: CAISEREGDYGYTF.